These 26 T cell receptor beta chains share one sample of origin, sequenced in a study of T cell responses to AZD1222 COVID-19 vaccine. Produced via immunoSEQ multiplex PCR; TCRdb's table is partial and in-frame only. The sample carries around 97,000 clones, 90% recorded once. Sequences were derived from peripheral blood, sampled on day 0 of AZD1222 vaccination. All receptors come from an adult in good health.

This sequence joins TRBV28 and TRBJ2-7, with 12 positions matching TRBD2. Per germline, CDR1 MDHEN and CDR2 SYDVKM. The CDR3 is 17 residues long. V lost 3 bases to trimming and J lost 0 bases; unmatched junction nucleotides: 6. The CDR3 sequence is CASSFRTSGVPSYEQYF. In nucleotides, the CDR3 is TGTGCCAGCAGTTTTCGGACTAGCGGGGTACCCTCCTACGAGCAGTACTTC.

The chain uses TRBV6-2 or TRBV6-3 and TRBJ2-1, with TRBD2 as a possible D gene (7 bases). Germline CDR1 reads MNHEY; CDR2 reads SVGEGT. The germline V and J ends were trimmed by 0 bases and 7 bases, with 13 bases remaining between them. This CDR3 has 15 residues. The CDR3 loop reads CASSYSGGGPNEQFF. The CDR3 DNA is TGTGCCAGCAGTTACTCTGGCGGGGGCCCTAATGAGCAGTTCTTC.

V is TRBV5-4 and J is TRBJ1-2; D remains ambiguous. Germline lookup yields CDR1 SGHNT and CDR2 YYREEE (reference sequence). V lost 1 base and J lost 5, with 15 bases in between. The CDR3 is 15 amino acids. Here the CDR3 DNA reads TGTGCCAGCAGCTTGTATGGAGTAAGCCGGTATGGCTACACCTTC. Amino acids: CASSLYGVSRYGYTF.

The genes are TRBV9 and TRBJ2-3; D may be TRBD2 (5 bases). V was cut by 0 bases and J by 0 bases, with 11 bases left in between. This CDR3 spans 16 amino acids. Germline lookup yields CDR1 SGDLS and CDR2 YYNGEE. CDR3 nucleotide sequence: TGTGCCAGCAGCGTAGGAGCGGCAGCAAGCACAGATACGCAGTATTTT. Amino acid sequence: CASSVGAAASTDTQYF.

This chain uses TRBV7-9 with TRBJ1-2; 8 nucleotides match TRBD1. Germline V lookup: CDR1 SEHNR, CDR2 FQNEAQ (reference sequence). V lost 3 bases, J lost 7 bases, and 10 bases stayed unmatched. This CDR3 has 15 amino acids. This chain's CDR3 is CASSFLRQGLRGYTF. As DNA, the CDR3 is TGTGCCAGCAGCTTTCTCCGACAGGGGTTACGTGGCTACACCTTC.

The chain uses TRBV2 and TRBJ1-1; 7 bases fit TRBD1. This CDR3 has 15 residues. The V gene's germline CDR1 is SNHLY and CDR2 FYNNEI. Trimming removed 3 bases from V and 1 base from J; junction bases left unmatched: 5. Written as DNA, the CDR3 is TGTGCCAGCAGTGATAAGGGGGCCGGGAACACTGAAGCTTTCTTT. This translates into CASSDKGAGNTEAFF.

V and J are TRBV2 and TRBJ2-5; no definite D call. V lost 6 bases to trimming and J lost 11 bases, with 16 bases between them. The CDR3 length is 12 residues. CDR1 is SNHLY, CDR2 FYNNEI, per germline. CDR3 DNA: TGTGCCAGCAGCAGCCTTGAGTGGTTTCAGTACTTC. Amino acids: CASSSLEWFQYF.

The V call is TRBV5-5, the J call TRBJ2-7; TRBD1 aligns across 8 bases. Germline V gene lookup returns CDR1 SGHKS and CDR2 YYEKEE (reference sequence). CDR3 length: 13 amino acids. With 4 bases clipped from V and 3 bases from J, the junction kept 3 bases outside the gene matches. The CDR3 region has the DNA TGTGCCAGCAGCCCCGACAGGGGCTACGAGCAGTACTTC. Its translation is CASSPDRGYEQYF.

Comments on this clone: This sample also contains other DNA sequences that code for the same CDR3. J is TRBJ1-6 and V is TRBV9, with D possibly being TRBD1 (5 bases). V dropped 0 bases and J dropped 6 bases, with 13 bases sitting between them. This CDR3 contains 16 residues. Germline lookup yields CDR1 SGDLS and CDR2 YYNGEE. CDR3 in amino acids: CASSVGGGRGNSPLHF. DNA for the CDR3: TGTGCCAGCAGCGTAGGGGGGGGACGTGGTAATTCACCCCTCCACTTT. Complete variable domain (other parts from reference TRBV9 and TRBJ1-6): DSGVTQTPKHLITATGQRVTLRCSPRSGDLSVYWYQQSLDQGLQFLIQYYNGEERAKGNILERFSAQQFPDLHSELNLSSLELGDSALYFCASSVGGGRGNSPLHFGNGTRLTVT.

This rearrangement joins TRBV6-5 to TRBJ1-5; TRBD1 is a possible D gene (6 bases). V lost 6 bases to trimming and J lost 5 bases, with 11 bases between them. Germline V lookup: CDR1 MNHEY, CDR2 SVGAGI. This CDR3 comprises 13 residues. The DNA for the CDR3 is TGTGCCAGCAGCCGGGACAACCATCAGCCCCAGCATTTT. It translates to CASSRDNHQPQHF.

The rearrangement links TRBV4-1 to TRBJ1-5, with D possibly TRBD1 on 6 matching bases. The CDR3 loop spans 13 amino acids. V dropped 1 base and J dropped 6 bases, with 7 bases sitting between them. In germline, CDR1 is MGHRA, CDR2 YSYEKL. CDR3 amino acids: CASSQAGAQPQHF. CDR3 sequence (DNA): TGCGCCAGCAGCCAAGCGGGGGCTCAGCCCCAGCATTTT.

CDR3 nucleotides: TGTGCCAGCAGCTTAGAAGCGGGGAGCTCCTACGAGCAGTACTTC. It specifies CASSLEAGSSYEQYF. The V and J genes are TRBV7-6 and TRBJ2-7; 7 bases match TRBD2. There are 15 residues in the CDR3. J lost 0 bases, V lost 1 base, and 3 bases had no gene match. Germline lookup yields CDR1 SGHVS and CDR2 FNYEAQ.

The V call is TRBV19, the J call TRBJ1-2, with D uncertain. This CDR3 spans 14 amino acids. From germline, CDR1 is LNHDA and CDR2 SQIVND (reference sequence). Trimming pared 3 bases from V and 4 bases from J, leaving 12 bases between. CDR3 residues: CASSIGFSAYGYTF. DNA of the CDR3: TGTGCCAGTAGTATCGGGTTTTCCGCCTATGGCTACACCTTC.

The chain recombines TRBV30 with TRBJ2-6; possible D gene TRBD2, 5 bases. Germline V gene lookup returns CDR1 GTSNPN and CDR2 SVGIG (reference sequence). This CDR3 spans 15 amino acids. V was shortened by 7 bases and J by 0 bases, with 13 bases between the two germline ends. DNA of the CDR3: TGTGCCTTTAGCGACAATCACTCTGGGGCCAACGTCCTGACTTTC. It codes for CAFSDNHSGANVLTF.

The gene calls are TRBV7-2 and TRBJ1-6; D is unresolved. This CDR3 spans 16 amino acids. V was shortened by 0 bases and J by 7 bases, with 13 bases between the two germline ends. Germline CDR1 SGHTA, CDR2 FQGNSA. DNA for the CDR3: TGTGCCAGCAGCTTAGCTGTGGGGTCCCTCAATTCACCCCTCCACTTT. Its translation: CASSLAVGSLNSPLHF.

The J gene is TRBJ1-2, the V gene TRBV12-3 or TRBV12-4; 8 bases are shared with TRBD1. This CDR3 region has 13 residues. V lost 6 bases, J lost 8 bases, and 8 bases stayed unmatched. The CDR3 here is CASSVARDRGYTF. DNA of the CDR3: TGTGCCAGCAGCGTCGCCCGGGACAGGGGCTACACCTTC.

The chain employs TRBV6-2 or TRBV6-3 and TRBJ2-4; 8 bases map to TRBD1. Germline V gene lookup returns CDR1 MNHEY and CDR2 SVGEGT. With 6 bases clipped from V and 6 bases from J, the junction kept 10 bases outside the gene matches. The length of the CDR3 is 15 residues. This CDR3 reads CASSQQGGMPNIQYF. CDR3 bases: TGTGCCAGCAGCCAACAGGGGGGAATGCCAAACATTCAGTACTTC.

V is TRBV6-2 or TRBV6-3 and J is TRBJ1-2, with TRBD1 matching over 10 bases. V lost 6 bases, J lost 4 bases, and 14 bases stayed unmatched. CDR3 size: 17 residues. CDR1 and CDR2 from the germline V gene are MNHEY and SVGEGT. The CDR3 sequence: CASSAGTGEPIPYGYTF. In nucleotides, the CDR3 is TGTGCCAGCAGCGCCGGGACAGGGGAACCGATCCCCTATGGCTACACCTTC.

The chain joins TRBV7-2 to TRBJ2-3; D gene unclear. With 4 bases removed from V and 1 base from J, the gap between germline ends came to 6 bases. CDR3 length equals 13 residues. The V gene's germline CDR1 is SGHTA and CDR2 FQGNSA. CDR3 DNA sequence: TGTGCCAGCAGCTCCCAACGCACAGATACGCAGTATTTT. Its protein product is CASSSQRTDTQYF.

The rearrangement links TRBV7-9 to TRBJ2-1; D not resolved. The germline gives CDR1 SEHNR, CDR2 FQNEAQ (reference sequence). This CDR3 region has 18 residues. The germline V and J ends were trimmed by 2 bases and 0 bases, with 17 bases remaining between them. CDR3 residues: CASSLPKAPAPSYNEQFF. CDR3 in DNA: TGTGCCAGCAGCTTACCTAAGGCCCCAGCTCCCTCCTACAATGAGCAGTTCTTC.

The chain uses TRBV2 and TRBJ1-4, with 8 bases fitting TRBD1. The ends lost 3 bases at V and 5 bases at J; junction bases unmatched: 5. The length of the CDR3 is 15 residues. Per germline, CDR1 SNHLY and CDR2 FYNNEI. CDR3 DNA sequence: TGTGCCAGCAGTGAGTTACAGGGGGTGAATGAAAAACTGTTTTTT. It encodes CASSELQGVNEKLFF.

This chain uses TRBV6-5 with TRBJ2-1; D might be TRBD1 or TRBD2, each matching 5 bases. This CDR3 contains 14 residues. Germline CDR1 is MNHEY and CDR2 is SVGAGI. Trimming left V 8 bases short and J 7 bases short, with 18 bases between. Here the CDR3 DNA reads TGTGCCAGCGAGCCGGCGGACTCAGGGAATGAGCAGTTCTTC. Its protein is CASEPADSGNEQFF.

This chain joins TRBV4-1 and TRBJ1-3, with unresolved D. Germline CDR1 reads MGHRA; CDR2 reads YSYEKL. The V gene lost 1 base and the J gene lost 0 bases, with 7 bases spanning the gap. CDR3 length: 15 amino acids. CDR3 DNA sequence: TGCGCCAGCAGCCAAGTCTCCAACTCTGGAAACACCATATATTTT. Translating gives CASSQVSNSGNTIYF.

V is TRBV6-2 or TRBV6-3 and J is TRBJ2-2; D perhaps matches TRBD1 (5 bases). The CDR3 contains 14 residues. Germline values: CDR1 MNHEY, CDR2 SVGEGT. The V and J ends lost 4 bases and 3 bases respectively, with 9 bases between them. The CDR3 here is CASSSGYDTGELFF. In DNA form, the CDR3 reads TGTGCCAGCAGTTCAGGGTACGACACCGGGGAGCTGTTTTTT.

The chain recombines TRBV18 with TRBJ2-7; 9 positions match TRBD1. V lost 3 bases, J lost 3 bases, and 3 bases stayed unmatched. The germline CDR1 and CDR2 sequences are KGHSH and LQKENI. CDR3 length equals 14 residues. The CDR3 loop is CASSPRQGVYEQYF. In DNA, the CDR3 is TGTGCCAGCTCACCTCGACAGGGGGTCTACGAGCAGTACTTC.

V gene TRBV5-4 combines with J gene TRBJ2-3, with 8 positions matching TRBD1. The CDR3 extends over 15 amino acids. Trimming removed 4 bases from V and 1 base from J; junction bases left unmatched: 5. Germline lookup yields CDR1 SGHNT and CDR2 YYREEE (reference sequence). The CDR3 nucleotides read TGTGCCAGCAGCCCCGCGGGACAGGGCACAGATACGCAGTATTTT. This translates into CASSPAGQGTDTQYF.